This TCR beta chain was obtained from a study of spatial heterogeneity in lung cancer. The CDR3 has 15 amino acids. CDR1 and CDR2 (germline): SGHKS, YYEKEE (reference sequence). V was shortened by 4 bases and J by 4 bases, with 15 bases between the two germline ends. TCRdb fed the 5' RACE reads into MiXCR, producing one record per CDR3 protein. The sample shows about 8,600 distinct CDR3 sequences, approximately 4.6% of them seen only once. Time point specified: sample taken at primary tumor resection. Researchers sequenced whole RNA taken from tumor, nontumor lung or frozen PBMC without sorting. The sample holds many counts of this clonotype. Within a library made for alpha chains, this beta chain is off target, and its count is uninformative.

The chain has TRBV5-5 and TRBJ2-1, with no clear D. The sequence was collected from a male donor with early-stage non-small cell lung cancer. Sequencing was performed on PBMCs, taken at surgery. Here the CDR3 DNA reads TGTGCCAGCAGCCCGGCGTGGCAACAATACAATGAGCAGTTCTTC. This sequence encodes CASSPAWQQYNEQFF.